This TCR beta chain originates from a study of shared clonotypes between healthy human individuals. Study-wide points: Depth was large, yet rarefaction showed that sorted-subset sequencing was incomplete.

Germline V lookup: CDR1 MNHEY, CDR2 SMNVEV (reference sequence). The CDR3 is 15 residues long. The ends lost 6 bases at V and 3 bases at J; junction bases unmatched: 9. Assay used: immunoSEQ multiplex PCR; TCRdb lists only in-frame clones, some missing. The sample contains hundreds of thousands of clones, approximately 96% of which appear only once. In regard to this clone: Its antigen is as yet unknown.

Naive CD8 populations comprised CD45RO-negative cells positively selected for CCR7, excluding terminally differentiated effector memory CD45RA+ cells. V is TRBV27 and J is TRBJ2-7, with TRBD2 identical over 9 bases. The sequenced sample was naive CD8+ T cells sorted from blood. The TCR sequence derives from a woman in her twenties or thirties in good health. In DNA, the CDR3 is TGTGCCAGCAGCTCCGCTAGCGGGAAGTACTACGAGCAGTACTTC. Residues: CASSSASGKYYEQYF.